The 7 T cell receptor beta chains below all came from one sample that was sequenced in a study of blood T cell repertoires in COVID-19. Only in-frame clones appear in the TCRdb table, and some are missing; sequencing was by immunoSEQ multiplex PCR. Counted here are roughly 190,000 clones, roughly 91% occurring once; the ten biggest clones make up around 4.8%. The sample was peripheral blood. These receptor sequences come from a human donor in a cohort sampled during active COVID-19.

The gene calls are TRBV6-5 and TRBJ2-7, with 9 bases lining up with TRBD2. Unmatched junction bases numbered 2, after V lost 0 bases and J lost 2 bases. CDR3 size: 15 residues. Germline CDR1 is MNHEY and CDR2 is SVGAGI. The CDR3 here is CASSYSRGGAYEQYF. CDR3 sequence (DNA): TGTGCCAGCAGTTACTCACGCGGGGGGGCCTACGAGCAGTACTTC.

The CDR3 here is CASSLVGLAGGRETQYF. The CDR3 DNA reads TGCGCCAGCAGCTTGGTAGGACTAGCGGGAGGACGAGAGACCCAGTACTTC. V gene TRBV5-1 combines with J gene TRBJ2-5, with TRBD2 matching over 14 bases. The V and J ends lost 0 bases and 4 bases, in that order; junction bases with no gene match: 5. Per germline, CDR1 SGHRS and CDR2 YFSETQ. The CDR3 spans 17 residues.

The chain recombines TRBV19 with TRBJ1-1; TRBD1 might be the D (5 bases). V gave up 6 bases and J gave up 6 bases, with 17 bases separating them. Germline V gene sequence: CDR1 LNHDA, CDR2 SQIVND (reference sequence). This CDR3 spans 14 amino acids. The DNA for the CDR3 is TGTGCCAGTAGCACTCTTTTTGGGGCAGCTGAAGCTTTCTTT. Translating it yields CASSTLFGAAEAFF.

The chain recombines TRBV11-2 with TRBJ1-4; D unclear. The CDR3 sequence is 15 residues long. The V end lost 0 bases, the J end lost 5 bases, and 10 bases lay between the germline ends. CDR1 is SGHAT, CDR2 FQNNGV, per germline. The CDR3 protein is CASSLDGRNNEKLFF. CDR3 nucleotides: TGTGCCAGCAGCTTAGACGGCAGGAACAATGAAAAACTGTTTTTT.

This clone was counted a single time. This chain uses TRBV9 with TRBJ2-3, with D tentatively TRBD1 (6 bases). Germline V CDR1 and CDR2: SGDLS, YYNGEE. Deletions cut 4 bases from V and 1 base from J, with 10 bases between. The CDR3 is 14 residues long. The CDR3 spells CASSPRTGTDTQYF. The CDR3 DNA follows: TGTGCCAGCAGCCCTCGGACAGGCACAGATACGCAGTATTTT.

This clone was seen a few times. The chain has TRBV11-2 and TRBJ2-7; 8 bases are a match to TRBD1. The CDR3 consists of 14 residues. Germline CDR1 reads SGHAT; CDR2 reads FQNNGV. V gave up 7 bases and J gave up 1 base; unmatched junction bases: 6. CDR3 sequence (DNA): TGTGCCAGCACGAGGACAGGGCAGTCCTACGAGCAGTACTTC. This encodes CASTRTGQSYEQYF.

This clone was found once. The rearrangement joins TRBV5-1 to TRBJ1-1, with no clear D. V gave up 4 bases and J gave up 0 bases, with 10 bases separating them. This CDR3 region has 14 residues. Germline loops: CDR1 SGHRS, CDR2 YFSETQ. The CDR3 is CASSPAGMNTEAFF. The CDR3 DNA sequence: TGCGCCAGCAGCCCCGCGGGGATGAACACTGAAGCTTTCTTT.